The T cell receptor (beta chain) under discussion was sequenced for a study of cytomegalovirus exposure and HLA in healthy donors. At the level of the study: HLA-typed donors were the source of approximately 80 million unique TCRs held in an early data release. Whole-study findings and limits: In a later analysis, DRB1 alleles had the most associated TCRs; HLA-C alleles the fewest.

On this clone: What it recognizes is unknown.

The germline V gene has CDR1 SGHNT and CDR2 YENEEA. V lost 5 bases and J 2 bases, leaving 11 bases between the germline ends. This CDR3 has 14 amino acids. Researchers ran the PCR with 60 Vbeta and 13 Jbeta primers. The assay was immunoSEQ multiplex PCR, and TCRdb's table has in-frame clones only and misses some. The sample data list some 48,000 clones. Sample: PBMCs. The TCR was taken from a man aged 35 to 55 in good health and CMV-seropositive. The chain has TRBV11-3 and TRBJ2-3; TRBD2 is a possible D gene (5 bases). Written as DNA, the CDR3 is TGTGCCAGCAGCCTCGGGGTTGCCACAGATACGCAGTATTTT. This gives the protein CASSLGVATDTQYF.